This T cell receptor (beta chain) was captured in a study of T cell responses to AZD1222 COVID-19 vaccine. Study-level points and caveats: Sampled repertoires all dated from after the peak T cell response. Mostly white British, mostly female donors; authors suggested clonal diversity may be underestimated. At 160-218 and 743-854, vaccine-associated CD4 TCRs were dominant, and they spanned spike. Of spike-specific TCRs, nearly half reportedly target regions left unmutated in variants.

Deletions cut 3 bases from V and 1 base from J, with 21 bases between. In germline, CDR1 is LNHDA, CDR2 SQIVND (reference sequence). The CDR3 is 18 residues long. Details on this clone: Antigen specificity is unknown.

Generated by immunoSEQ multiplex PCR, the TCRdb table keeps only in-frame clones and is missing some. The sample records 200,000 to 250,000 clones, approximately 94% being singletons. The receptor was isolated from an adult who received the MenACWY meningococcal vaccine as a control. This chain joins TRBV19 and TRBJ1-2, with TRBD1 as a possible D gene (5 bases). Sequencing used peripheral blood, obtained 28 days after the second dose of the MenACWY control vaccine. The CDR3 region has the DNA TGTGCCAGTAGTATTAATCCGGCCAGGGTGGATCGTAACTATGGCTACACCTTC. Translation: CASSINPARVDRNYGYTF. The complete variable domain, with remaining parts taken from reference TRBV19 and TRBJ1-2, reads DGGITQSPKYLFRKEGQNVTLSCEQNLNHDAMYWYRQDPGQGLRLIYYSQIVNDFQKGDIAEGYSVSREKKESFPLTVTSAQKNPTAFYLCASSINPARVDRNYGYTFGSGTRLTVV.